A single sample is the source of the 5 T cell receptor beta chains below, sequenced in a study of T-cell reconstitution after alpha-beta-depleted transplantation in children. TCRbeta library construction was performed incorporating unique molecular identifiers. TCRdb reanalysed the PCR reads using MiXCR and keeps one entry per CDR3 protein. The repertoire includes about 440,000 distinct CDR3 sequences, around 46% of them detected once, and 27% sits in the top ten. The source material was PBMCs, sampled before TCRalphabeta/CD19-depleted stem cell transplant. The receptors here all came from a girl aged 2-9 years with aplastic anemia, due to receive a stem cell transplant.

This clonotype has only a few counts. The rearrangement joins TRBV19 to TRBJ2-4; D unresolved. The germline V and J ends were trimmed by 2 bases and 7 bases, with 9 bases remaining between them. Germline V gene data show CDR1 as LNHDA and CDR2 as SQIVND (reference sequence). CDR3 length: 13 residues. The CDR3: CASSITGVNIQYF. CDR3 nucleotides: TGTGCCAGTAGTATAACGGGTGTGAACATTCAGTACTTC.

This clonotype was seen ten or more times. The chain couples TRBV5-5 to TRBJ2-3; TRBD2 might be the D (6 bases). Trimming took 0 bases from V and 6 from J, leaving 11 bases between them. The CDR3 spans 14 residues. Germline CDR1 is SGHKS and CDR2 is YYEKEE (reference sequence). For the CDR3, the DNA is TGTGCCAGCAGCTTGGACGGGAGACGGGATACGCAGTATTTT. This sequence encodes CASSLDGRRDTQYF.

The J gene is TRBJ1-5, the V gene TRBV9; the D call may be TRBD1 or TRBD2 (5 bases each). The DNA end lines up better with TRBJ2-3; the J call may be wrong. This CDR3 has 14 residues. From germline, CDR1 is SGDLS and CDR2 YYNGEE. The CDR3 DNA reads TGTGCCAGCAGCGTAAGGGCTGGGGGTCAGCCCCAGTATTTT. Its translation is CASSVRAGGQPQYF.

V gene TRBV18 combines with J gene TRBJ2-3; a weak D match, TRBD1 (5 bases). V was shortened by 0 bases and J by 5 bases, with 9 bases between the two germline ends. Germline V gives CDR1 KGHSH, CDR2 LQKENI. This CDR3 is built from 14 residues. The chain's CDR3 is CASSPPSGKDTQYF. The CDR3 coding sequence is TGTGCCAGCTCACCACCGTCAGGGAAAGATACGCAGTATTTT.

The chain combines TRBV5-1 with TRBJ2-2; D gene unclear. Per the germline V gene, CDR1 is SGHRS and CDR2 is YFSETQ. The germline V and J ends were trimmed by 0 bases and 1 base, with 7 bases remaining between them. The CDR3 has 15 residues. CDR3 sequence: CASSLEGQNTGELFF. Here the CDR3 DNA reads TGCGCCAGCAGCTTGGAAGGGCAGAACACCGGGGAGCTGTTTTTT.